This TCR beta chain emerged from a study of molecular identifiers for immune sequencing clone quantification. This clonotype showed up many times. With 3 bases removed from V and 2 bases from J, the gap between germline ends came to 14 bases. Looked up from germline, CDR1 is GTSNPN and CDR2 is SVGIG (reference sequence). The CDR3 is 15 residues long. Each CDR3 protein gets one entry after TCRdb re-called the PCR reads with MiXCR. The sample has 300,000 to 400,000 distinct CDR3 sequences; over 20% are singletons. The TCR was taken from a human donor in good health. Some libraries in this study had Jurkat cell RNA spiked in. This chain joins TRBV30 and TRBJ1-5; the D is unclear. Sequenced input: naive CD8+ T cells from blood, with Jurkat cell RNA spiked in. The subset is: FACS-sorted CD8+CD4-CCR7+CD45RA+ naive T cells. CDR3 nucleotide sequence: TGTGCCTGGAGCGATTCGAGGTTGGGCAATCAGCCCCAGCATTTT. Protein product: CAWSDSRLGNQPQHF. Using reference TRBV30 and TRBJ1-5 for the parts outside the CDR3, the full variable domain is SQTIHQWPATLVQPVGSPLSLECTVEGTSNPNLYWYRQAAGRGLQLLFYSVGIGQISSEVPQNLSASRPQDRQFILSSKKLLLSDSGFYLCAWSDSRLGNQPQHFGDGTRLSIL.